This TCR beta chain is drawn from a study of blood T cells in healthy people across ages. A minimum of 5 micrograms of total RNA was extracted per sample. Concerning this clonotype: Its antigen remains unidentified.

Alongside a J-beta primer mix, a sample-barcoded 5' primer served in a second PCR lasting about 7 to 12 cycles. TCRdb re-called the 5' RACE reads with MiXCR, one entry per CDR3 protein. Here the sample spans some 550,000 distinct CDR3 sequences, around 50% being singletons. Broader study findings: A strong correlation between TCR beta diversity and naive T cell percentage was seen. When set beside aged donors, long-lived donors presented more naive CD4+ cells and higher diversity. Observed TCR beta diversity per million T cells went down as age went up. This fall followed a roughly linear course with age.

Sequencing was done on a sample of blood. The sequence derives from a man aged 80 or over in good health.

The CDR3 sequence: CASTPAGGNQPQHF. The CDR3, as DNA: TGTGCCAGCACCCCGGCGGGAGGAAATCAGCCCCAGCATTTT. This rearrangement joins TRBV6-5 to TRBJ1-5; D call uncertain. The CDR3 sequence is 14 residues long. Germline loops: CDR1 MNHEY, CDR2 SVGAGI. Trimming left V 7 bases short and J 4 bases short, with 14 bases between.